This TCR beta chain was identified during a study of blood T cells in healthy people across ages. The study, taken as a whole, reports: While age rose, TCR beta diversity per million T cells dropped in a roughly linear way.

Using a J-beta primer mix together with a sample-barcoded 5' primer, a second PCR was run for roughly 7 to 12 cycles. All cDNA molecules were each tagged by a template-switch adaptor with 12 random nucleotides. TCRdb passed the 5' RACE reads through MiXCR, listing each CDR3 protein once. Here the sample spans approximately 780,000 distinct CDR3 sequences, around a quarter being singletons. This clonotype was picked up a small number of times. Its antigen is not identified. The CDR3 sequence is 14 residues long. V lost 4 bases and J 4 bases, leaving 12 bases between the germline ends. CDR1 is SGHRS, CDR2 YFSETQ, per germline. These data also formed part of another study, on T cells of mothers and their children. From that second work: When the second PCR was run, its M1S primer added sample barcodes and 2-4 random nucleotides. Every mother supplied over 9 million TCR beta CDR3 reads and every child about 3 million.

The rearrangement links TRBV5-1 to TRBJ1-3; D is uncertain. The source material was blood. This sequence originates from a boy between 10 and 17 years old in good health. The CDR3 protein is CASSTEGLGNTIYF. In DNA, the CDR3 is TGCGCCAGCAGCACGGAAGGACTAGGAAACACCATATATTTT.